A selection of T cell receptor beta chains follows, all from one sample in a study of beta chain features in type 1 diabetes. This table comes from immunoSEQ multiplex PCR, and its TCRdb copy is limited to in-frame clones, with some not included. The sample holds around 25,000 clones, about 70% seen once. Material: stem cell memory CD4+ T cells from blood. These TCRs come from a woman aged 40 to 50 with type 1 diabetes. Each CDR3 is given with its conserved first and last residue. D genes are given only for firm matches. Clone size is not always given. Where it is, it says once, few, many or a class for expanded clones.

D gene,clone size,J gene,V gene,CDR3 protein,CDR3 DNA
-,-,TRBJ2-2,TRBV7-9,CASSYSGGELFF,TGTGCCAGCAGCTATTCGGGTGGGGAGCTGTTTTTT
TRBD2,-,TRBJ2-1,TRBV4-2,CASSQEASGGMDEQFF,TGTGCCAGCAGCCAAGAGGCTAGCGGGGGGATGGATGAGCAGTTCTTC
-,-,TRBJ2-6,TRBV7-2,CASSPRFSGANVLTF,TGTGCCAGCAGCCCGCGGTTCTCTGGGGCCAACGTCCTGACTTTC
TRBD1,-,TRBJ1-1,TRBV11-3,CASSSTGEEAFF,TGTGCCAGCAGCTCGACAGGGGAGGAAGCTTTCTTT
-,once,TRBJ2-2,TRBV19,CASSIMRAGELFF,TGTGCCAGTAGTATAATGCGGGCCGGGGAGCTGTTTTTT
TRBD1,-,TRBJ2-6,TRBV2,CASINTGTASGANVLTF,TGTGCCAGCATTAATACCGGGACAGCCTCTGGGGCCAACGTCCTGACTTTC
TRBD2,-,TRBJ2-1,TRBV29-1,CSLGTSGINEQFF,TGCAGCCTCGGGACTAGCGGGATCAATGAGCAGTTCTTC
TRBD1,few,TRBJ2-2,TRBV28,CASSLATGLETGELFF,TGTGCCAGCAGTTTAGCGACAGGGCTAGAGACCGGGGAGCTGTTTTTT
TRBD1,few,TRBJ2-4,TRBV7-2,CASSSTGPEYF,TGTGCCAGCAGCTCGACAGGGCCAGAGTACTTC
TRBD1,-,TRBJ1-5,TRBV6-1,CASRGDRAYQPQHF,TGTGCCAGCAGGGGGGACAGGGCTTATCAGCCCCAGCATTTT
TRBD2,once,TRBJ2-7,TRBV18,CASSPSSGGYEQYF,TGTGCCAGCTCCCCCTCCTCGGGGGGCTACGAGCAGTACTTC
TRBD1,-,TRBJ1-2,TRBV14,CASSEGADYGYTF,TGTGCCAGCAGCGAGGGGGCCGACTATGGCTACACCTTC
TRBD2,-,TRBJ2-7,TRBV7-2,CASSLAGGTSGAYEQYF,TGTGCCAGCAGCTTAGCGGGTGGGACTAGCGGTGCCTACGAGCAGTACTTC
-,-,TRBJ2-2,TRBV27,CATSTGRITGELFF,TGTGCCACCTCGACAGGGAGGATCACCGGGGAGCTGTTTTTT
TRBD1,-,TRBJ2-5,TRBV9,CASSVEEGQGIETQYF,TGTGCCAGCAGCGTAGAAGAAGGACAGGGTATCGAGACCCAGTACTTC
TRBD1,-,TRBJ2-7,TRBV7-8,CASSLVLKGANEQYF,TGTGCCAGCAGCTTAGTTCTGAAGGGGGCCAACGAGCAGTACTTC
TRBD1,-,TRBJ1-1,TRBV6-5,CASTPHEGAKTEAFF,TGTGCCAGCACCCCCCATGAGGGGGCGAAGACTGAAGCTTTCTTT